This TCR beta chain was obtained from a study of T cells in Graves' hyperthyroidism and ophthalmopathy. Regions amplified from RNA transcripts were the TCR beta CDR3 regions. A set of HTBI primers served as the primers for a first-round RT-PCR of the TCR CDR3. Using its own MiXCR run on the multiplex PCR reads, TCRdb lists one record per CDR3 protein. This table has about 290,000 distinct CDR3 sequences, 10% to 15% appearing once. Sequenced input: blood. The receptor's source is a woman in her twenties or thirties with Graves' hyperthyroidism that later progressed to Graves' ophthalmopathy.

DNA for the CDR3: TGTGCCACCAGTTACTCTTCCGGGGGGCAGTACTTC. It encodes CATSYSSGGQYF. The V and J genes are TRBV24-1 and TRBJ2-7; D may be TRBD2 (6 bases). The CDR3 has 12 residues. Deletions cut 6 bases from V and 9 bases from J, with 14 bases between. In germline, CDR1 is KGHDR, CDR2 SFDVKD.